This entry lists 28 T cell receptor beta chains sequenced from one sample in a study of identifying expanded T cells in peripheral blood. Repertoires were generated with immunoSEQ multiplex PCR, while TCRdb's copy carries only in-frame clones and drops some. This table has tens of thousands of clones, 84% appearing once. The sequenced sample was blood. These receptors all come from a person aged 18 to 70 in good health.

CDR3 loop: CASSVAAQDGAYEQYF. CDR3 in DNA: TGTGCCAGCAGCGTAGCTGCCCAGGATGGAGCCTACGAGCAGTACTTC. This chain joins TRBV9 and TRBJ2-7; D gene unclear. V lost 0 bases to trimming and J lost 2 bases, with 15 bases between them. Per germline, CDR1 SGDLS and CDR2 YYNGEE. The CDR3 consists of 16 residues.

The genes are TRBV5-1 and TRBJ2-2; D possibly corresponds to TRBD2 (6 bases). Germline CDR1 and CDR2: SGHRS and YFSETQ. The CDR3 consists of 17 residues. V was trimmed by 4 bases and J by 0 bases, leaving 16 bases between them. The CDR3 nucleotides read TGCGCCAGCAGCAGAGCGTTAGCGGATACGAACACCGGGGAGCTGTTTTTT. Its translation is CASSRALADTNTGELFF.

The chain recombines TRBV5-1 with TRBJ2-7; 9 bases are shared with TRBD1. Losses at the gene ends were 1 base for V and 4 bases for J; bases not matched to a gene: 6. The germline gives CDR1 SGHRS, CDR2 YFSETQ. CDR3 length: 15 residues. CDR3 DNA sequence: TGCGCCAGCAGCTTGTCGGGACAGGGTCTTTACGAGCAGTACTTC. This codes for CASSLSGQGLYEQYF.

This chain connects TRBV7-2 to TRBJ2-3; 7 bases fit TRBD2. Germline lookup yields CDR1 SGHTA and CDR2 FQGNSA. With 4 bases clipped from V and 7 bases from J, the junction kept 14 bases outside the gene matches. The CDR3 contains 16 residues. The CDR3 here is CASSSPGLAERYTQYF. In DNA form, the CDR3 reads TGTGCCAGCAGCTCCCCAGGCCTAGCGGAGAGATATACGCAGTATTTT.

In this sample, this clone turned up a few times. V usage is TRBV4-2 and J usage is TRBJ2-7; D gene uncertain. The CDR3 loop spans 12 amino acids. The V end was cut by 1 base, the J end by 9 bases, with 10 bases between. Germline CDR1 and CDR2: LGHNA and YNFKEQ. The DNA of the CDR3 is TGTGCCAGCAGCCAAGTCGGGCGAGGGCAGTACTTC. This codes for CASSQVGRGQYF.

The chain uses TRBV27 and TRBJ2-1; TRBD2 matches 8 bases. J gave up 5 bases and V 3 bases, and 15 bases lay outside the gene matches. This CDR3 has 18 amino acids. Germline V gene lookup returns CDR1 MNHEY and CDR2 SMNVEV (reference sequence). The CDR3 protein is CASSFFPGRAILDNEQFF. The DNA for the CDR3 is TGTGCCAGCAGTTTTTTCCCCGGGAGGGCCATTCTCGACAATGAGCAGTTCTTC.

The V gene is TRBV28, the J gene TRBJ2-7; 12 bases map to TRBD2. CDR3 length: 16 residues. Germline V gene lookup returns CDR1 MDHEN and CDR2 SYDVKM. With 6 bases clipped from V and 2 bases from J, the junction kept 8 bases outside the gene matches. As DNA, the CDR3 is TGTGCCAGCAGGCCACTAGCGGGAGGTCCTACCTACGAGCAGTACTTC. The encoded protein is CASRPLAGGPTYEQYF.

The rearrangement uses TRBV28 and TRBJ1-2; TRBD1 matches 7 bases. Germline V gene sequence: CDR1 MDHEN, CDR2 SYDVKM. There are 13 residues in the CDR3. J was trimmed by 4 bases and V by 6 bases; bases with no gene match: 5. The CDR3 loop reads CASRNTGVYGYTF. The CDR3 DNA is TGTGCCAGCAGAAATACAGGGGTCTATGGCTACACCTTC.

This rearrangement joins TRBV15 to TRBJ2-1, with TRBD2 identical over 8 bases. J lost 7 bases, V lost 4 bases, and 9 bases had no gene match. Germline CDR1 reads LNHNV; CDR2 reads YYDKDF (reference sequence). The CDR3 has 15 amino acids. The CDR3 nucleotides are TGTGCCACCAGCATAACTAGCGGAGATTATAATGAGCAGTTCTTC. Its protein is CATSITSGDYNEQFF.

This CDR3 reads CAISENTGADTQYF. The DNA for the CDR3 is TGTGCCATCAGTGAGAACACGGGGGCAGATACGCAGTATTTT. This chain connects TRBV10-3 to TRBJ2-3; D may be TRBD2 (6 bases). V shed 2 bases and J shed 4 bases, with 10 bases lying between them. Per the germline V gene, CDR1 is ENHRY and CDR2 is SYGVKD. This CDR3 is built from 14 residues.

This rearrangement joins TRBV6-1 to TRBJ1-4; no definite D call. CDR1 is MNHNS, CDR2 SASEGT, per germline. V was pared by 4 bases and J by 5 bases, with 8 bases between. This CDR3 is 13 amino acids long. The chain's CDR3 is CASSGTINEKLFF. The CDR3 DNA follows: TGTGCCAGCAGTGGAACTATAAATGAAAAACTGTTTTTT.

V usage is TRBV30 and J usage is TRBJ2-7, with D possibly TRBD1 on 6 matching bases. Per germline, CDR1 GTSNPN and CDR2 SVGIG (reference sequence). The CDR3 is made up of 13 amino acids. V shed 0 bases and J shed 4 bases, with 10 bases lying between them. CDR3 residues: CAWSVQGSYEQYF. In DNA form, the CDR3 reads TGTGCCTGGAGTGTGCAGGGGAGTTACGAGCAGTACTTC.

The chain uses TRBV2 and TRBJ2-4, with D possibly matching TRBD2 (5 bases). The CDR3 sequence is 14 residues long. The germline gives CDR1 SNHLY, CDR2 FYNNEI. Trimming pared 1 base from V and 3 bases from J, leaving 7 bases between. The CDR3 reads CASSEERDKNIQYF. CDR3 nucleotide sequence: TGTGCCAGCAGTGAAGAGAGGGACAAAAACATTCAGTACTTC.

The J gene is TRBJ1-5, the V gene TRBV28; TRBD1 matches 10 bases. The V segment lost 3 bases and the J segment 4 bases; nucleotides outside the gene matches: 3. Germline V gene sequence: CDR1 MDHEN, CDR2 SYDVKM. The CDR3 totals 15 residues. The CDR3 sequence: CASSLGQGINQPQHF. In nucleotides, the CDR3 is TGTGCCAGCAGTTTGGGACAGGGGATTAATCAGCCCCAGCATTTT.

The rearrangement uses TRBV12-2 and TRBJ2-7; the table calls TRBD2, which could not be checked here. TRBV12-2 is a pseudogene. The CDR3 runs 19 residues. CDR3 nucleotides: TGTGCAAGTCGCTTAGTGAGTACTAGCGGGAGGGCGACTTTGGACGAGCAGTACTTC. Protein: CASRLVSTSGRATLDEQYF.

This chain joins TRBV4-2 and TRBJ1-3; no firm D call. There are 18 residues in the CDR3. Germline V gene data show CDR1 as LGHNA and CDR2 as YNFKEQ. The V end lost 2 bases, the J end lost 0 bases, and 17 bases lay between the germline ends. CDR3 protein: CASSQNTALSGSGNTIYF. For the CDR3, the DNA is TGTGCCAGCAGCCAAAATACAGCCCTAAGCGGCTCTGGAAACACCATATATTTT.

This chain's CDR3 is CASSYGVGGSNEKLFF. CDR3 DNA: TGTGCCAGCAGTTACGGGGTTGGAGGGTCTAATGAAAAACTGTTTTTT. The chain carries TRBV6-5 and TRBJ1-4; the D is unclear. The CDR3 contains 16 residues. In germline, CDR1 is MNHEY, CDR2 SVGAGI. V lost 2 bases, J lost 3 bases, and 13 bases lay in between.

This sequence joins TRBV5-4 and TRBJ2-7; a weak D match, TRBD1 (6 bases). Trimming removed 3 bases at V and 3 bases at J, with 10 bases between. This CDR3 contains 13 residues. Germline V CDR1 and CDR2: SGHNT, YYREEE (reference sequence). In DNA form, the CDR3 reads TGTGCCAGCAGCTCCGTGGACAGCTACGAGCAGTACTTC. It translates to CASSSVDSYEQYF. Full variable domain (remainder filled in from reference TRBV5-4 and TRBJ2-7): ETGVTQSPTHLIKTRGQQVTLRCSSQSGHNTVSWYQQALGQGPQFIFQYYREEENGRGNFPPRFSGLQFPNYSSELNVNALELDDSALYLCASSSVDSYEQYFGPGTRLTVT.

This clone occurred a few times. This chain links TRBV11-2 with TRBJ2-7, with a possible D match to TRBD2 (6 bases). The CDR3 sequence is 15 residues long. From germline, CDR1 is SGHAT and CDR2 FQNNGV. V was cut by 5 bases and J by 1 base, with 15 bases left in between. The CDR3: CASSENRGISYEQYF. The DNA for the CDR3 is TGTGCCAGCAGCGAGAATCGCGGGATTTCCTACGAGCAGTACTTC.

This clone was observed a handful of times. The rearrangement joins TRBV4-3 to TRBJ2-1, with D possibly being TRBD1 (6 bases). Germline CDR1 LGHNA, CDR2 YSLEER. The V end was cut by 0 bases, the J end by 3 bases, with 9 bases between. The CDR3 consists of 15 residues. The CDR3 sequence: CASSQDFRGYNEQFF. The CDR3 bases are TGCGCCAGCAGCCAAGATTTCAGGGGCTACAATGAGCAGTTCTTC.

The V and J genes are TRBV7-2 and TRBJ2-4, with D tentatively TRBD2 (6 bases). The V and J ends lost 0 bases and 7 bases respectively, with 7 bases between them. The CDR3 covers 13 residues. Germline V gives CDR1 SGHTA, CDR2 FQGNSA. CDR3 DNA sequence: TGTGCCAGCAGCTTAGCGGAGGGGAACATTCAGTACTTC. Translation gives CASSLAEGNIQYF. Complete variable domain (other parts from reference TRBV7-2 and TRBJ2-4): GAGVSQSPSNKVTEKGKDVELRCDPISGHTALYWYRQSLGQGLEFLIYFQGNSAPDKSGLPSDRFSAERTGGSVSTLTIQRTQQEDSAVYLCASSLAEGNIQYFGAGTRLSVL.

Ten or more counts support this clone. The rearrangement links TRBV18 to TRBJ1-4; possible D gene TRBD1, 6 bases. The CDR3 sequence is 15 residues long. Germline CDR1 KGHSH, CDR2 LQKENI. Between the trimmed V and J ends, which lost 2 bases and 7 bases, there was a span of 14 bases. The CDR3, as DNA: TGTGCCAGCTCACCAGGGGCAGGGGCGGCTGAAAAACTGTTTTTT. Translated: CASSPGAGAAEKLFF. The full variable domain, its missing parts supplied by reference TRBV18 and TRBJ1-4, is NAGVMQNPRHLVRRRGQEARLRCSPMKGHSHVYWYRQLPEEGLKFMVYLQKENIIDESGMPKERFSAEFPKEGPSILRIQQVVRGDSAAYFCASSPGAGAAEKLFFGSGTQLSVL.

DNA of the CDR3: TGTGCCAGCAAATTAGGAGGGAACACCGGGGAGCTGTTTTTT. Protein: CASKLGGNTGELFF. The chain is built from TRBV2 and TRBJ2-2; tentatively, D is TRBD2 (5 bases). Germline lookup yields CDR1 SNHLY and CDR2 FYNNEI. The CDR3 is made up of 14 amino acids. V was cut by 7 bases and J by 1 base, with 10 bases left in between. The complete variable domain, with remaining parts taken from reference TRBV2 and TRBJ2-2, reads EPEVTQTPSHQVTQMGQEVILRCVPISNHLYFYWYRQILGQKVEFLVSFYNNEISEKSEIFDDQFSVERPDGSNFTLKIRSTKLEDSAMYFCASKLGGNTGELFFGEGSRLTVL.

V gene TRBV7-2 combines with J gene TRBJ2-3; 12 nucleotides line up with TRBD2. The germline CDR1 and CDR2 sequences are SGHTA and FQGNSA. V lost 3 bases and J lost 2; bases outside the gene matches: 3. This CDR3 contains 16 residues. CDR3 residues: CASSLLAGGATDTQYF. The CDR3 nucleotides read TGTGCCAGCAGCTTGCTAGCGGGAGGGGCCACAGATACGCAGTATTTT.

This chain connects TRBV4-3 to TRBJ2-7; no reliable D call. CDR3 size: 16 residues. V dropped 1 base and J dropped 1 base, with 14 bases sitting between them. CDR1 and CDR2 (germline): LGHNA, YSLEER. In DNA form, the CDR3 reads TGCGCCAGCAGCCAAGCAACAGTCGGATCATCCTACGAGCAGTACTTC. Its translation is CASSQATVGSSYEQYF.

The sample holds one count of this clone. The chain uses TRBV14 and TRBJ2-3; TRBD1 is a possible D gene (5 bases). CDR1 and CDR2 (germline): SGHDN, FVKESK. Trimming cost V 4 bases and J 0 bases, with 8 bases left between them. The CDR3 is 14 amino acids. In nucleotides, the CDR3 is TGTGCCAGCAGCCGCGGACAAAGCACAGATACGCAGTATTTT. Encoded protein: CASSRGQSTDTQYF.

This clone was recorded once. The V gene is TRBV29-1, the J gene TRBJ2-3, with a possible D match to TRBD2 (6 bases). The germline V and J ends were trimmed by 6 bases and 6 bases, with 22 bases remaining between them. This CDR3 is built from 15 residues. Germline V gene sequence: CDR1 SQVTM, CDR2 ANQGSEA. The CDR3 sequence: CSVTAGTPGVDTQYF. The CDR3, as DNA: TGCAGCGTCACCGCCGGGACGCCGGGGGTGGATACGCAGTATTTT.

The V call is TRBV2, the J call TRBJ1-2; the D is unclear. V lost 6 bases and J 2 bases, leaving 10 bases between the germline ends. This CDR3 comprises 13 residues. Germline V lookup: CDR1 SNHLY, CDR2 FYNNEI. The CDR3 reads CASSRDTNYGYTF. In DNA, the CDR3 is TGTGCCAGCAGCAGAGACACCAACTATGGCTACACCTTC.